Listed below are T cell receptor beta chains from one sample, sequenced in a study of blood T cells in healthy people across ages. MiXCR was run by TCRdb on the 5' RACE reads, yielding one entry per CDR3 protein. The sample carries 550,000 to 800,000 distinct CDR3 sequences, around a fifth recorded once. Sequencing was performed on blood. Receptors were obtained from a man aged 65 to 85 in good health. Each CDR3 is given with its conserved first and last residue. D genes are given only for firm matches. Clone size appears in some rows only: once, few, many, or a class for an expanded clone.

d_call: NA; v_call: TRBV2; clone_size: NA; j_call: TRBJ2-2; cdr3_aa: CASGALNTGELFF; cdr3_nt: TGTGCCAGCGGGGCGCTAAACACCGGGGAGCTGTTTTTT
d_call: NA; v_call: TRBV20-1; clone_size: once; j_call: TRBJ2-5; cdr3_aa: CSARVSRDNQETQYF; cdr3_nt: TGCAGTGCTAGAGTATCCCGGGACAACCAAGAGACCCAGTACTTC
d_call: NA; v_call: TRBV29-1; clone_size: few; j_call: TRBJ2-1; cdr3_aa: CSAGYLNEQFF; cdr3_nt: TGCAGCGCCGGGTATCTAAATGAGCAGTTCTTC
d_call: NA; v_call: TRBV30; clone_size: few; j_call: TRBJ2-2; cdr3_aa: CAWSVWGAGELSF; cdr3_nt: TGTGCCTGGAGTGTGTGGGGAGCCGGGGAGCTGTCTTTT
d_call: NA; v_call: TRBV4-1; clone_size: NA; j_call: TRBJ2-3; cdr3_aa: CASSQVGLADTQYF; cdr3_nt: TGCGCCAGCAGCCAAGTGGGGCTCGCGGATACGCAGTATTTT
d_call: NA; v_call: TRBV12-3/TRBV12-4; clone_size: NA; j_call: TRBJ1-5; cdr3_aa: CASSIGDGDNQPQHF; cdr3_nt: TGTGCCAGCAGCATTGGGGACGGTGACAATCAGCCCCAGCATTTT
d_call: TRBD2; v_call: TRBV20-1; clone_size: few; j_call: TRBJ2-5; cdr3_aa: CSARALAERGETQYF; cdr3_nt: TGCAGTGCTAGAGCACTAGCGGAGAGGGGAGAGACCCAGTACTTC
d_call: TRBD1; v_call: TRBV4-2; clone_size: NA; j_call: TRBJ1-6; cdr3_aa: CASSQDQGEDSPLHF; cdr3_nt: TGTGCCAGCAGCCAAGATCAGGGGGAGGATTCACCCCTCCACTTT
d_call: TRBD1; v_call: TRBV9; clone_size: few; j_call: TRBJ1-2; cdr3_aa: CASSSGTGVGYTF; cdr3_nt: TGTGCCAGCAGCTCCGGGACAGGGGTTGGCTACACCTTC
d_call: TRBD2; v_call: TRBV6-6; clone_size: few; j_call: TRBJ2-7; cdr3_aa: CASTSSGESSYEQYF; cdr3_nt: TGTGCCAGCACCTCAAGCGGGGAGAGCTCCTACGAGCAGTACTTC
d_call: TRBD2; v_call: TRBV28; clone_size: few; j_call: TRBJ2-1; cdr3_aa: CASSSRTSGNPNEQFF; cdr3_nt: TGTGCCAGCAGTTCCCGGACTAGCGGGAACCCCAATGAGCAGTTCTTC
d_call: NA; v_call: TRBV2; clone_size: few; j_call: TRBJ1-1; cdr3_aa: CASSVLGGNTEAFF; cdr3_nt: TGTGCCAGCAGTGTGTTAGGGGGTAACACTGAAGCTTTCTTT
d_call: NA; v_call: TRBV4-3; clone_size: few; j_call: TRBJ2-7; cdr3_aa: CASSQVPNPAYEQYF; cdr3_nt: TGCGCCAGCAGCCAAGTTCCCAACCCGGCGTACGAGCAGTACTTC
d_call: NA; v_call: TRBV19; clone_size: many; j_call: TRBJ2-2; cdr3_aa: CASSLTTPGELFF; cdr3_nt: TGTGCCAGTAGTCTGACAACGCCCGGGGAGCTGTTTTTT
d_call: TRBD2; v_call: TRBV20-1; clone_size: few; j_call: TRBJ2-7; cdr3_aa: CSARVSSGNDEQYF; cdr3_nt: TGCAGTGCTAGAGTATCTAGCGGGAATGACGAGCAGTACTTC
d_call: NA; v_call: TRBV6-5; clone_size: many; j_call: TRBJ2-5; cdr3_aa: CASSRPGGGFGETQYF; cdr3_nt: TGTGCCAGCAGTCGACCCGGCGGGGGCTTTGGAGAGACCCAGTACTTC
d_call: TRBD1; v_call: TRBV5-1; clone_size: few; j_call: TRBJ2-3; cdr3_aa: CASSWGQTTDTQYF; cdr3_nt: TGCGCCAGCAGCTGGGGACAGACCACAGATACGCAGTATTTT
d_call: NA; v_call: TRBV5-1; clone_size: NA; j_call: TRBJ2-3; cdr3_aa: CASSSTPGTDTQYF; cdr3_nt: TGCGCCAGCAGCTCGACTCCAGGCACAGATACGCAGTATTTT
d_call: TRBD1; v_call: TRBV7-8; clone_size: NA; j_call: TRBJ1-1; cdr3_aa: CASSLTGASEAFF; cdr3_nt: TGTGCCAGCAGCTTGACAGGGGCCAGTGAAGCTTTCTTT
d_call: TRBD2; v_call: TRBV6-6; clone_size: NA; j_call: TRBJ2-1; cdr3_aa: CTGKGLAVYNEQFF; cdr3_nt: TGTACCGGCAAAGGACTAGCGGTTTACAATGAGCAGTTCTTC
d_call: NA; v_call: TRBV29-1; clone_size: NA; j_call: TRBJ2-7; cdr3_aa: CSVEDVIKTHEQYF; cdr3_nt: TGCAGCGTTGAAGACGTTATCAAGACCCACGAGCAGTACTTC
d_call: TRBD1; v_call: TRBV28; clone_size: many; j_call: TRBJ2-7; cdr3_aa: CASSQMDRGAYEQYF; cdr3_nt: TGTGCCAGCAGTCAAATGGACAGGGGGGCCTACGAGCAGTACTTC
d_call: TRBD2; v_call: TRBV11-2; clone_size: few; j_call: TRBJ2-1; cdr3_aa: CASSWEAGVQFF; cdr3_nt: TGTGCCAGCAGCTGGGAAGCGGGAGTACAGTTCTTC
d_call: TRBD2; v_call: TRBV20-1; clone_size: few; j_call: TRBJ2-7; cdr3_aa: CSATLAGGLYEQYF; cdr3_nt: TGCAGTGCTACTCTAGCGGGTGGACTCTACGAGCAGTACTTC
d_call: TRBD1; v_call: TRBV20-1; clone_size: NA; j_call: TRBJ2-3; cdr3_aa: CSATWTGTDTQYF; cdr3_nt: TGCAGTGCTACTTGGACAGGGACAGATACGCAGTATTTT
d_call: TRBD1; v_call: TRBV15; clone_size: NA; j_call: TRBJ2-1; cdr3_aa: CATSRRSSGQGRNNEQFF; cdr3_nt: TGTGCCACCAGCAGGAGGTCCAGTGGACAGGGGAGAAACAATGAGCAGTTCTTC
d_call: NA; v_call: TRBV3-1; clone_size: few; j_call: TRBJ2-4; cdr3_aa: CASSQGIPQDGKNIQYF; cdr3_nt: TGTGCCAGCAGCCAAGGAATCCCCCAGGACGGCAAAAACATTCAGTACTTC